This T cell receptor beta chain is from a study of a mutant IDH1 vaccine in newly diagnosed glioma. Study context: Patients in the study were vaccinated eight times, receiving shots in weeks 1, 3, 5, 7, 11, 15, 19 and 23.

This sample's time point: week 5, during vaccination. Doses of 300 ug of mutant IDH1 20-mer peptide were given with topical imiquimod. CDR1 and CDR2 from the germline V gene are LNHDA and SQIVND (reference sequence). The length of the CDR3 is 14 residues. Trimming shortened V by 5 bases and J by 5 bases, and 15 bases separated the two germline ends. TCRdb's copy holds only in-frame clones and misses some; the assay was immunoSEQ multiplex PCR. The table shows roughly 50,000 clones, with 70% to 85% occurring only once. The study's findings and limits: With respect to changes in top peripheral T cell clonotypes, pseudoprogression seemed unrelated.

This clone appeared a few times. Its target is not known. This sequence was found in a woman between 18 and 30 years old with glioma. Some clones in this sample may be carry-over from other donors' samples. The material was PBMCs, obtained from a glioma patient whose treatment included an IDH1 peptide vaccine. The chain uses TRBV19 and TRBJ2-5; D remains ambiguous. For the CDR3, the DNA is TGTGCCAGTAGTCCCCGAGGAGCAGGCGAGACCCAGTACTTC. Translation: CASSPRGAGETQYF.